The rows below give T cell receptor beta chains drawn from one sample of a study of blood T cell repertoires in COVID-19. TCRdb's copy holds only in-frame clones and misses some; the assay was immunoSEQ multiplex PCR. The table lists roughly 230,000 clones, 85% to 90% of them singletons, with 2.1% in the top ten. The sample was peripheral blood. The source is an older woman with COVID-19, enrolled during active disease. Both conserved end residues are part of each CDR3. A D gene is named only where the DNA matches it firmly. The size of a clone is reported for some rows only, either as once, few or many, or as a class for expanded clones.

cdr3_aa,cdr3_nt,clone_size,j_call,d_call,v_call
CASSVGQGVSYEQYF,TGTGCCAGCAGCGTAGGACAGGGGGTTTCCTACGAGCAGTACTTC,.,TRBJ2-7,TRBD1,TRBV9
CASSVGRGTDTQYF,TGTGCCAGCAGTGTGGGCAGGGGCACAGATACGCAGTATTTT,.,TRBJ2-3,.,TRBV2
CASSPGAGSTDTQYF,TGTGCCAGCTCACCAGGGGCCGGGAGCACAGATACGCAGTATTTT,.,TRBJ2-3,.,TRBV18
CASSSGLAGNTGELFF,TGCGCCAGCAGCTCGGGACTAGCGGGGAACACCGGGGAGCTGTTTTTT,.,TRBJ2-2,TRBD2,TRBV4-3
CATMRINTGELFF,TGTGCCACCATGCGGATCAACACCGGGGAGCTGTTTTTT,.,TRBJ2-2,.,TRBV7-2
CASSFLDREWNGYTF,TGCGCCAGCAGCTTCCTGGACAGGGAATGGAACGGCTACACCTTC,once,TRBJ1-2,TRBD1,TRBV5-1
CASTYGPRTGGLNTEAFF,TGTGCCAGTACTTATGGCCCCCGTACAGGGGGCCTGAACACTGAAGCTTTCTTT,.,TRBJ1-1,TRBD1,TRBV19
CASSARTGWVAGELFF,TGTGCCAGCAGTGCTCGGACAGGGTGGGTAGCCGGGGAGCTGTTTTTT,.,TRBJ2-2,TRBD1,TRBV2
CASSLKAGGGYGYTF,TGTGCCAGCAGCTTAAAGGCAGGGGGAGGATATGGCTACACCTTC,.,TRBJ1-2,TRBD1,TRBV7-3
CATSRSRQGYNEQFF,TGTGCCACCAGCAGATCGCGACAGGGTTACAATGAGCAGTTCTTC,.,TRBJ2-1,TRBD1,TRBV15
CASSLELGGWTEAFF,TGTGCCAGCAGCTTAGAGCTGGGGGGGTGGACTGAAGCTTTCTTT,.,TRBJ1-1,.,TRBV11-2
CASSSRDSTHF,TGTGCCAGCAGCTCTAGGGACAGCACGCACTTC,.,TRBJ2-7,TRBD1,TRBV5-6
CASSPQDRSSHEQYF,TGTGCCAGCAGCCCTCAGGACAGGTCTTCCCACGAGCAGTACTTC,.,TRBJ2-7,TRBD1,TRBV4-2
CATSDCREAQPLLTYGYTF,TGTGCCACCAGTGACTGCCGTGAGGCGCAGCCCCTTCTAACCTATGGCTACACCTTC,.,TRBJ1-2,.,TRBV24-1
CATSRDDGGGYTF,TGTGCCACCAGCAGAGATGACGGGGGTGGCTACACCTTC,.,TRBJ1-2,.,TRBV15
CASSQRDSPYNSPLHF,TGCGCCAGCAGCCAAAGGGACAGCCCCTATAATTCACCCCTCCACTTT,.,TRBJ1-6,TRBD1,TRBV4-1
CASSLWTGVKNTEAFF,TGTGCCAGCAGCCTATGGACAGGGGTGAAGAACACTGAAGCTTTCTTT,.,TRBJ1-1,TRBD1,TRBV5-8
CASSDRGNQPQHF,TGTGCCAGCAGTGACAGGGGCAATCAGCCCCAGCATTTT,few,TRBJ1-5,.,TRBV6-1
CASSLWDINTDTQYF,TGTGCCAGCAGCTTATGGGACATAAACACAGATACGCAGTATTTT,.,TRBJ2-3,.,TRBV7-6
CASSVGQGTDTQYF,TGCGCCAGCAGTGTGGGACAGGGGACGGATACGCAGTATTTT,.,TRBJ2-3,TRBD1,TRBV10-1
CASRNPGQRWDEQFF,TGTGCCAGCAGAAACCCGGGACAGCGGTGGGATGAGCAGTTCTTC,.,TRBJ2-1,TRBD1,TRBV5-5
CASSSKGQGDEKLFF,TGTGCCAGCAGCTCGAAAGGACAGGGGGATGAAAAACTGTTTTTT,.,TRBJ1-4,TRBD1,TRBV5-8